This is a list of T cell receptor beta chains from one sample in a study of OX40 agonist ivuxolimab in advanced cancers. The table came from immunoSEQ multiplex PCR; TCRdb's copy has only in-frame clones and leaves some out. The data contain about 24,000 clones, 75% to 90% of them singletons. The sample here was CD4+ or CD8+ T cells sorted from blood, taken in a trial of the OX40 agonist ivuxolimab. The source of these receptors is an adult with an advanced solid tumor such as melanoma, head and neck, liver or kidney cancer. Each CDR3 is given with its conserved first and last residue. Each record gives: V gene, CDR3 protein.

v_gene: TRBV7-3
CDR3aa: CASSPRVAGGAYNEQFF

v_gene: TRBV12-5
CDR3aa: CASGRQQPGYNEQFF

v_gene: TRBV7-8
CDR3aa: CASSPRDHSYNEQFF

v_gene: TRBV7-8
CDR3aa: CASSLGGNYEQYF

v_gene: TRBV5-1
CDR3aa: CASSLVNGVPTDTQYF

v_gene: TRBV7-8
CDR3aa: CASSRRLAGSYEQYF

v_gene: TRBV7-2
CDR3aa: CASSLGGAGGENIQYF

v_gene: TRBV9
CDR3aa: CASSPHAGGVNQETQYF

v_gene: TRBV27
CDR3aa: CASSPLGGGQDEKLFF

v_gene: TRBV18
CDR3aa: CASSLGTSEAYEQYF

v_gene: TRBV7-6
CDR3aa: CASSLNNRRTSNNEQFF

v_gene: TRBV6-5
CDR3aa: CASSSTGFYEQYF

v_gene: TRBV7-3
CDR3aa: CASSSGLGTDTQYF

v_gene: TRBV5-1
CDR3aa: CASSLDGAHGNQPQHF

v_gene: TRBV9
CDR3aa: CASSVKGGSTDTQYF

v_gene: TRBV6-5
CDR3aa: CASSYSGADTEAFF

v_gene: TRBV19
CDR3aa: CASSKTSGAFGEQFF

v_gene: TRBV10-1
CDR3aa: CASSENIRETQYF

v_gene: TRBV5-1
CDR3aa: CASSPLQGTAYEQYF

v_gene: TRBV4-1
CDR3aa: CASSQSGQGNDEQYF

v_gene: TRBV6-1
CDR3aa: CASGKAAGSYEQYF

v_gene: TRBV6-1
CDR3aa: CASSDPQGAFDEQFF